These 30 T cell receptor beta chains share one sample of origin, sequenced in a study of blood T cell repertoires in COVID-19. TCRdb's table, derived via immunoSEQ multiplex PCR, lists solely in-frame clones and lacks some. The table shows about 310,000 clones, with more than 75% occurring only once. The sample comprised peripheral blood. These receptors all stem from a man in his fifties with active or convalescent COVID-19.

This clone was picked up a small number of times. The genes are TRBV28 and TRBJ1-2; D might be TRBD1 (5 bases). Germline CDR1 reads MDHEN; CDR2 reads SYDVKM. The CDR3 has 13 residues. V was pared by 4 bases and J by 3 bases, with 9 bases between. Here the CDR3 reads CASSSGQDYGYTF. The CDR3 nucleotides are TGTGCCAGCAGTTCTGGACAAGACTATGGCTACACCTTC.

CDR3 region: CASSLVTGGGYEQYF. In nucleotides, the CDR3 is TGTGCCAGCAGCTTGGTAACAGGGGGCGGGTACGAGCAGTACTTC. The V and J genes are TRBV5-6 and TRBJ2-7; the match to TRBD1 covers 9 bases. Germline V gene sequence: CDR1 SGHDT, CDR2 YYEEEE. The CDR3 runs to 15 residues. The V gene end was trimmed by 0 bases and the J gene end by 4 bases; junction bases not matched to a gene: 5.

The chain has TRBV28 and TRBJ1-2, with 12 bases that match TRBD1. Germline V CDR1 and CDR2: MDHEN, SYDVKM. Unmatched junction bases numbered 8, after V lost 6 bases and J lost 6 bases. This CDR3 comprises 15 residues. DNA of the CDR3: TGTGCCAGCAGCAAAAGGGACAGGGGGCGCGATGGCTACACCTTC. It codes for CASSKRDRGRDGYTF.

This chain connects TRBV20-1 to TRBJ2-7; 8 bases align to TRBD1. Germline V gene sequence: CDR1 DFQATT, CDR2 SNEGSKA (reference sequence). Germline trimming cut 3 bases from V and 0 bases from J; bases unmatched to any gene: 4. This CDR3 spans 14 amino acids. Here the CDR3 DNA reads TGCAGTGCTAGTACAGGGGGGAGCTCCTACGAGCAGTACTTC. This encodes CSASTGGSSYEQYF.

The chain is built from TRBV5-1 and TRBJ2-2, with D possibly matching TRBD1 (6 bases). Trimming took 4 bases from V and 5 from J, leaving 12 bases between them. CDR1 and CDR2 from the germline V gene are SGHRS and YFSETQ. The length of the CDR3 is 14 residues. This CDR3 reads CASSLGQQTGELFF. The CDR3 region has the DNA TGCGCCAGCAGCCTAGGACAGCAAACCGGGGAGCTGTTTTTT. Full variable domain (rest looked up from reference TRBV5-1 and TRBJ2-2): KAGVTQTPRYLIKTRGQQVTLSCSPISGHRSVSWYQQTPGQGLQFLFEYFSETQRNKGNFPGRFSGRQFSNSRSEMNVSTLELGDSALYLCASSLGQQTGELFFGEGSRLTVL.

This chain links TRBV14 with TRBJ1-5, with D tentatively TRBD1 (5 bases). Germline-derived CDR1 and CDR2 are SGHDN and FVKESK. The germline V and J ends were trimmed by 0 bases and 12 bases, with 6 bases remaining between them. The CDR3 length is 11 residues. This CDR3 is CASSQERGQHF. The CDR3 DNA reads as TGTGCCAGCAGCCAAGAAAGGGGCCAGCATTTT.

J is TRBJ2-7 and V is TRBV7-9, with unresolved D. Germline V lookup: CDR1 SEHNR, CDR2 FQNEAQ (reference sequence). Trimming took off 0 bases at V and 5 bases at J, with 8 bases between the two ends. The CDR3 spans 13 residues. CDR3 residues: CASSLAHGNEQYF. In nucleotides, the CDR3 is TGTGCCAGCAGCTTAGCGCACGGTAACGAGCAGTACTTC.

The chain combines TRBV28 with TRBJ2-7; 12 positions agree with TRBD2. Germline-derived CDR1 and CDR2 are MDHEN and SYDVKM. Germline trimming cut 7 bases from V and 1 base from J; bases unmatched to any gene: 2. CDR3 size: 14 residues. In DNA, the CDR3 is TGTGCCAGCAACCTAGCGGGAGGGTCCTACGAGCAGTACTTC. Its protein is CASNLAGGSYEQYF.

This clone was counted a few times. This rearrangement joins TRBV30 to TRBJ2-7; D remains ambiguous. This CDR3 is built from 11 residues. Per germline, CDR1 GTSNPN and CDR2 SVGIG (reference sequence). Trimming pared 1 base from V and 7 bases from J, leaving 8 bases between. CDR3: CAWSAYGEQYF. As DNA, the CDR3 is TGTGCCTGGAGTGCCTACGGGGAGCAGTACTTC.

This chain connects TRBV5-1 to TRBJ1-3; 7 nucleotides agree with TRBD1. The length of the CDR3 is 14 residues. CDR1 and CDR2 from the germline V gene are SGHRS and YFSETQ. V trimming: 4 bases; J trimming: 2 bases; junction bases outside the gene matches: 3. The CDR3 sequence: CASSIGTAGNTIYF. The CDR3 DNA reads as TGCGCCAGCAGCATAGGGACAGCTGGAAACACCATATATTTT.

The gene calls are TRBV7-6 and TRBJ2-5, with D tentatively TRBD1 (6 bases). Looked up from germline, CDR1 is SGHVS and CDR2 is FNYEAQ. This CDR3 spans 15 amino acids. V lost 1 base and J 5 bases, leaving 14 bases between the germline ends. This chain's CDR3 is CASSLEQGLMETQYF. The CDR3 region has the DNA TGTGCCAGCAGCTTAGAGCAGGGGCTTATGGAGACCCAGTACTTC.

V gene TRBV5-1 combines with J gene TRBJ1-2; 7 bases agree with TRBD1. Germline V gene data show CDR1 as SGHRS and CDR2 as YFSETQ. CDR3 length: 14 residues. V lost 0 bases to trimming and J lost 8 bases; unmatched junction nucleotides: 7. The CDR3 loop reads CASSLGQGVGGYTF. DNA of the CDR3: TGCGCCAGCAGCTTGGGGCAGGGGGTAGGAGGCTACACCTTC.

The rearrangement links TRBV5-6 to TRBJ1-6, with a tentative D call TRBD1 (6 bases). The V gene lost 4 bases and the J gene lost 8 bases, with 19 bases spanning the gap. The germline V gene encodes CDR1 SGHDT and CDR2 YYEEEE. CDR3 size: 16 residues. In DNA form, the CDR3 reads TGTGCCAGCAGCACCGGACAGATTCAGGATTATTCACCCCTCCACTTT. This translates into CASSTGQIQDYSPLHF.

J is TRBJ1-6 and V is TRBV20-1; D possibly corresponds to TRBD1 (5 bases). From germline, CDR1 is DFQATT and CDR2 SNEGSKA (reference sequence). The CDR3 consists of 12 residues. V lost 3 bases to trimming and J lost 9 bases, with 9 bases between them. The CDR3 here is CSASRGTSPLHF. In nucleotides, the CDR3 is TGCAGTGCTAGTAGGGGCACTTCACCCCTCCACTTT.

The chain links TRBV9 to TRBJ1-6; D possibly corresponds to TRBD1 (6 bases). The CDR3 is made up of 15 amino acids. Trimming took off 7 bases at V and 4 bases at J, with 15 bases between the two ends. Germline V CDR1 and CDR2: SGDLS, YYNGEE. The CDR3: CASAPGVGYNSPLHF. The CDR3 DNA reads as TGTGCCAGCGCCCCAGGGGTAGGTTATAATTCACCCCTCCACTTT.

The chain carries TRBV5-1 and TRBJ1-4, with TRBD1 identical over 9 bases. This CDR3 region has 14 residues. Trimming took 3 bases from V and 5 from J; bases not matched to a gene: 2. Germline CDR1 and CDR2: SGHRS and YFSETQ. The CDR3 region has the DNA TGCGCCAGCAGCTCGGACAGGGGAAATGAAAAACTGTTTTTT. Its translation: CASSSDRGNEKLFF.

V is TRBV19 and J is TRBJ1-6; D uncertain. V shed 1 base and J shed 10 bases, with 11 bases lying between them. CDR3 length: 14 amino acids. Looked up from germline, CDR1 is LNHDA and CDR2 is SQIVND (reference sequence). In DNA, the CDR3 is TGTGCCAGTAGTATAGGCGAGAGAAGATCACCCCTCCACTTT. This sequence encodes CASSIGERRSPLHF.

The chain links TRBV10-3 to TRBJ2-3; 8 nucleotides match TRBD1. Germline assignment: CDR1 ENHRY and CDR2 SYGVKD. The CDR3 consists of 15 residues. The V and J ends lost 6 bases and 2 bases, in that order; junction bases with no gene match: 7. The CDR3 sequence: CAIRKTDRVTDTQYF. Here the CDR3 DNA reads TGTGCCATCAGAAAAACGGACAGGGTCACAGATACGCAGTATTTT.

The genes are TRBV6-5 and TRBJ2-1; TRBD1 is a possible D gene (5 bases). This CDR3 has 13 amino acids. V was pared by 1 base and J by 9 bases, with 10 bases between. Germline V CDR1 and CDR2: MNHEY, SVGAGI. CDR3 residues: CASSYFYQGEQFF. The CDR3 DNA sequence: TGTGCCAGCAGTTACTTCTACCAGGGTGAGCAGTTCTTC.

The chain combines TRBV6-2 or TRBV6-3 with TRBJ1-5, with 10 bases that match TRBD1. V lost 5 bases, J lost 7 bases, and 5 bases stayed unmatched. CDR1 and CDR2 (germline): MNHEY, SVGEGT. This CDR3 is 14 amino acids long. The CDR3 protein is CASSGTGAGQPQHF. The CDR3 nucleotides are TGTGCCAGCAGTGGGACAGGGGCTGGGCAGCCCCAGCATTTT.

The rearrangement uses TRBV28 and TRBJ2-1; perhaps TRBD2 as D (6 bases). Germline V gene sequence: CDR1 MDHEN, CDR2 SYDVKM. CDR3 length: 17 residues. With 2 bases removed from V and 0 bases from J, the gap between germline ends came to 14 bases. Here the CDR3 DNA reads TGTGCCAGCAGTTTAGGAGGGCCACCGAGCTCCTACAATGAGCAGTTCTTC. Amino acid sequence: CASSLGGPPSSYNEQFF.

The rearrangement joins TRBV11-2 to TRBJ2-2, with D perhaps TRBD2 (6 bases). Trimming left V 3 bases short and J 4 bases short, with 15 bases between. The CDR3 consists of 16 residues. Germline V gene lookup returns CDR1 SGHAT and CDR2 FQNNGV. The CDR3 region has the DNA TGTGCCAGCAGCTTCCGAGGATTCGGGGGCACCGGGGAGCTGTTTTTT. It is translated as CASSFRGFGGTGELFF. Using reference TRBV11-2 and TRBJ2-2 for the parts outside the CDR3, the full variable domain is EAGVAQSPRYKIIEKRQSVAFWCNPISGHATLYWYQQILGQGPKLLIQFQNNGVVDDSQLPKDRFSAERLKGVDSTLKIQPAKLEDSAVYLCASSFRGFGGTGELFFGEGSRLTVL.

The CDR3 DNA sequence: TGTGCCAGCAGCCAAGGCGGGGGGGCCAACAATGAGCAGTTCTTC. Encoded protein: CASSQGGGANNEQFF. V is TRBV3-1 (or the pseudogene TRBV3-2) and J is TRBJ2-1; TRBD2 matches 9 bases. CDR1 and CDR2 from the germline V gene are LGHDT and YNNKEL (reference sequence). The length of the CDR3 is 15 residues. V dropped 1 base and J dropped 5; count of bases not matched to a gene: 3.

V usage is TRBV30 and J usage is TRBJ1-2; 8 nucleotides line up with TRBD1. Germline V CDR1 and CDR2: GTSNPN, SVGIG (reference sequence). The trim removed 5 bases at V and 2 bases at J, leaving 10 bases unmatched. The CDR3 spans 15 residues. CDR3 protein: CAWELQGGGNYGYTF. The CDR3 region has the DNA TGTGCCTGGGAATTACAGGGGGGCGGGAACTATGGCTACACCTTC.

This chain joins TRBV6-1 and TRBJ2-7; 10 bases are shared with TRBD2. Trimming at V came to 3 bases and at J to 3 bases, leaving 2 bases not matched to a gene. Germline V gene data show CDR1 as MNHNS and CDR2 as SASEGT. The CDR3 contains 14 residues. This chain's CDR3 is CASSDRTSGYEQYF. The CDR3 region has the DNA TGTGCCAGCAGTGATCGGACTAGCGGCTACGAGCAGTACTTC.

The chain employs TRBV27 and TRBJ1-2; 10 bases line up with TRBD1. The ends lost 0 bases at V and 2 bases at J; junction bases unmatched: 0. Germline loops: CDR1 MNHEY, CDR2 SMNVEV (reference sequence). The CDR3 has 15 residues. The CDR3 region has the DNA TGTGCCAGCAGTTTATCGACAGGGGGCAACTATGGCTACACCTTC. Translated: CASSLSTGGNYGYTF.

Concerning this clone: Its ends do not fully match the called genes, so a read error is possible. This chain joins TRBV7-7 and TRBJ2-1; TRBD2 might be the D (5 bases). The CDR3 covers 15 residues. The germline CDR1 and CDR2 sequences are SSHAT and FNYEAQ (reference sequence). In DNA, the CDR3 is TGTGCTAGCAGCTCCCGAGGGTTCTCCTACAATGAGCAGTTCTTC. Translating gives CASSSRGFSYNEQFF.

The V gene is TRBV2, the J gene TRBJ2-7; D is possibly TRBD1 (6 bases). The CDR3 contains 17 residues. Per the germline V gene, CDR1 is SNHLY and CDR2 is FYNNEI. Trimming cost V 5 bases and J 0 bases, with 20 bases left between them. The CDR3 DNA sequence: TGTGCCAGCAGTTTACCTCCTTACAGGGTCAACTCCTACGAGCAGTACTTC. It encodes CASSLPPYRVNSYEQYF.

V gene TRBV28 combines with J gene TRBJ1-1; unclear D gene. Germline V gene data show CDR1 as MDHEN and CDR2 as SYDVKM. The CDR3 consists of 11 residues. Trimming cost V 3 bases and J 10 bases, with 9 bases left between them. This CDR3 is CASSFSGRAFF. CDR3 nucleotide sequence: TGTGCCAGCAGTTTTTCCGGGAGAGCTTTCTTT.

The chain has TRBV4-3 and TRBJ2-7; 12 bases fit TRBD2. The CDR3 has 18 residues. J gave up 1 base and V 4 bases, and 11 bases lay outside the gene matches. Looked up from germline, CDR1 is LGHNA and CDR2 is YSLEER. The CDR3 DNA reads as TGCGCCAGCAGCCGAACACTAGCGGGGGGCCCTTTATCCTACGAGCAGTACTTC. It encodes CASSRTLAGGPLSYEQYF.